The T cell receptor (beta chain) under discussion was sequenced for a study of response to subunit inactivated influenza vaccine (dated by TCRdb to 2017 to 2018). Regarding the study in general: To follow how T cells responded to a trivalent subunit inactivated influenza vaccine, the researchers relied on deep quantitative profiling of the T cell receptor repertoire. The study at large found these results: The authors suggested that each seasonal influenza vaccination may recruit only a limited number of new T cells.

Library preparation was by RT-PCR. Instrument on record: Illumina HiSeq 2500. Starting from the raw public reads, TCRdb applied fastp trimming at Q25, assembled clones with MiXCR and retained in-frame beta chains. Rows are unified per CDR3 protein, each entry keeping the most common DNA and genes. The sample records roughly 500,000 distinct CDR3 sequences, approximately 15% of which are singletons. Roughly 3.1% of the sample goes to the ten largest clones. The germline V gene sets CDR1 to ENHRY and CDR2 to SYGVKD. Ends trimmed: V by 3 bases, J by 3 bases; bases unmatched to a gene: 3. From cysteine to phenylalanine, the CDR3 is 14 amino acids long. The kept DNA is CDR3 alone, 42 bases in frame from the first base. As concerns this clonotype: Its recognized antigen is unknown. The input lacks base qualities; no much larger clone sits a single base away.

This material consisted of CD4+ T cells sorted from PBMCs, taken around 25 months after vaccination. The receptor chain draws on TRBV10-3 and TRBJ2-7; 9 bases in between match TRBD1. This receptor was identified in a man aged 45 to 75 who received an inactivated influenza vaccine. Donor details come from another sample of the same person, matched by shared clones. The sequence in DNA is TGTGCCATCAGTGACGGGACAGGGATCTACGAGCAGTACTTC. Its protein reads: CAISDGTGIYEQYF.